This T cell receptor (beta chain) was found in a study of beta chain features in type 1 diabetes. Broader study findings: For Type 1 diabetes patients, all four CD4+ subsets carried TCRB CDR3s that were moderately but significantly shorter.

This clone was seen a few times. What it recognizes is unknown. Every bit of the isolated RNA underwent reverse transcription, so sequencing read expressed TCRB transcripts. Repertoires were generated with immunoSEQ multiplex PCR, while TCRdb's copy carries only in-frame clones and drops some. The sample carries around 600,000 clones, roughly an eighth recorded once. The CDR3 totals 15 residues. Trimming shortened V by 3 bases and J by 4 bases, and 10 bases separated the two germline ends. Per germline, CDR1 MDHEN and CDR2 SYDVKM. The authors took one heparinised blood draw, averaging about 120 mL, from each donor. Isolation of CD4+ naive, central memory, regulatory and stem cell-like memory cells was achieved by sorting via CD45RO/CCR7/CD25/CD127/CD95/CD27.

The sample taken for sequencing was naive CD4+ T cells from blood. The TCR sequence derives from a young man with type 1 diabetes. The chain couples TRBV28 to TRBJ2-6; no definite D call. The CDR3 DNA sequence: TGTGCCAGCAGTTTTTCTGGGGTCGGGGCCAACGTCCTGACTTTC. Its translation: CASSFSGVGANVLTF.